This T cell receptor beta chain was captured in a study of neurological immune-mediated disorders. cDNA synthesis was performed by 5'RACE with 10-nucleotide random UMIs. The authors obtained over 200 million TCR-beta sequences from 15-18 subjects per sequencing run. TCRdb itself ran the 5' RACE reads through MiXCR, one entry per CDR3 protein. The sample holds about 74,000 distinct CDR3 sequences, around 5.2% seen once. CDR3 size: 14 residues. V was trimmed by 4 bases and J by 0 bases, leaving 9 bases between them. Germline CDR1 reads SGHKS; CDR2 reads YYEKEE (reference sequence). This clonotype was observed at least ten times.

The sequence was obtained from a man between 18 and 29 years old with multiple sclerosis. Sample: PBMCs. The chain employs TRBV5-5 and TRBJ2-3; D gene unclear. The chain's CDR3 is CASSETTSTDTQYF. CDR3 DNA sequence: TGTGCCAGCAGCGAGACGACAAGCACAGATACGCAGTATTTT. The full variable domain, rest sourced from reference TRBV5-5 and TRBJ2-3, is DAGVTQSPTHLIKTRGQQVTLRCSPISGHKSVSWYQQVLGQGPQFIFQYYEKEERGRGNFPDRFSARQFPNYSSELNVNALLLGDSALYLCASSETTSTDTQYFGPGTRLTVL.